This T cell receptor (beta chain) was captured by sequencing in a study of blood T cell repertoires in COVID-19. Study-wide background: Specimens from acute and convalescent COVID-19 originated in the United States, Italy and Spain. Nucleic acid was either cDNA or gDNA, and it came from T cells, B-cell-depleted T cells, or PBMCs.

Methods used by the authors: Researchers report that nucleated cell counts were estimated from reference gene primer amplification. Produced via immunoSEQ multiplex PCR; TCRdb's table is partial and in-frame only. V, J and clone size reflect that table, while D and trimming were determined from the DNA. The data hold over 80,000 clones, with 70% to 90% observed a single time. The CDR3 sequence is 15 residues long. The J segment lost 0 bases and the V segment lost 1 base, leaving 1 base of the junction unmatched. CDR1 is LNHDA and CDR2 is SQIVND in the germline V gene (reference sequence). Input material: peripheral blood. The chain has TRBV19 and TRBJ2-3; TRBD1 matches at 7 bases. This clonotype was sampled from a human donor in a cohort sampled during active COVID-19. The CDR3 sequence: CASSIGTGSTDTQYF. The DNA for the CDR3 is TGTGCCAGTAGTATAGGGACAGGCAGCACAGATACGCAGTATTTT. The entire variable domain, with the rest obtained from reference TRBV19 and TRBJ2-3, is as follows: DGGITQSPKYLFRKEGQNVTLSCEQNLNHDAMYWYRQDPGQGLRLIYYSQIVNDFQKGDIAEGYSVSREKKESFPLTVTSAQKNPTAFYLCASSIGTGSTDTQYFGPGTRLTVL.